One and the same sample provided the 23 T cell receptor beta chains below, sequenced in a study of long-term antiretroviral therapy in people with HIV. With survey level as its setting, the immunoSEQ assay was v3.0. The data were produced by immunoSEQ multiplex PCR, yet TCRdb's version contains in-frame clones alone and is incomplete. The sample holds tens of thousands of clones, nearly 95% seen once. This sample comprised unsorted PBMCs, obtained 3.7 years after starting antiretroviral therapy. These receptor sequences come from a woman between 45 and 60 years old with HIV.

The CDR3 region is CASKGGEQYF. The CDR3 coding sequence is TGTGCCAGCAAAGGGGGGGAGCAGTACTTC. The chain has TRBV2 and TRBJ2-7; D tentatively reads TRBD1 or TRBD2 (6 bases each). The V gene lost 7 bases and the J gene lost 7 bases, with 8 bases spanning the gap. The CDR3 consists of 10 residues. In germline, CDR1 is SNHLY, CDR2 FYNNEI.

The chain carries TRBV4-1 and TRBJ1-1, with 7 bases identical to TRBD1. Germline V lookup: CDR1 MGHRA, CDR2 YSYEKL. The CDR3 has 15 amino acids. V shed 1 base and J 4 bases; nucleotides not matched to a gene: 6. CDR3 sequence reads: CASSQVRGQGTEAFF. In nucleotides, the CDR3 is TGCGCCAGCAGCCAAGTAAGGGGGCAGGGCACTGAAGCTTTCTTT.

V and J are TRBV21-1 and TRBJ2-5; the table's D gene call, TRBD1, was not cross checked with the DNA. TRBV21-1 is an annotated pseudogene. The CDR3 is 16 residues long. The CDR3 DNA sequence: TGTGCCAGCAGCAAAACGCGATTGGCAGGGGAAGAGACCCAGTACTTC. Translated: CASSKTRLAGEETQYF.

V gene TRBV7-6 combines with J gene TRBJ1-1; D is unclear. Germline V CDR1 and CDR2: SGHVS, FNYEAQ. This CDR3 spans 13 amino acids. Between the trimmed V and J ends, which lost 5 bases and 1 base, there was a span of 8 bases. The CDR3 is CASSLGSNTEAFF. The CDR3 DNA reads as TGTGCCAGCAGCCTCGGGTCGAACACTGAAGCTTTCTTT.

This chain uses TRBV29-1 with TRBJ1-5; 10 positions match TRBD1. Germline assignment: CDR1 SQVTM and CDR2 ANQGSEA. V lost 6 bases and J lost 5; bases outside the gene matches: 7. This CDR3 has 14 amino acids. This CDR3 is CSVAGQGKDQPQHF. The CDR3 DNA follows: TGCAGCGTAGCGGGACAGGGGAAGGATCAGCCCCAGCATTTT.

V and J are TRBV6-5 and TRBJ1-2, with 9 positions matching TRBD1. J gave up 8 bases and V 3 bases, and 7 bases lay outside the gene matches. The germline CDR1 and CDR2 sequences are MNHEY and SVGAGI. The CDR3 is made up of 14 amino acids. CDR3 protein: CASSYIGTGKGYTF. The CDR3 DNA is TGTGCCAGCAGTTATATCGGGACAGGGAAAGGCTACACCTTC.

This rearrangement joins TRBV5-6 to TRBJ2-2, with 9 bases that match TRBD1. Germline CDR1 SGHDT, CDR2 YYEEEE. The CDR3 consists of 15 residues. V was clipped by 3 bases and J by 4 bases; unmatched bases: 4. Written as DNA, the CDR3 is TGTGCCAGCAGCTCGGACAGGGGTCGCACCGGGGAGCTGTTTTTT. Its protein product is CASSSDRGRTGELFF.

V is TRBV2 and J is TRBJ2-5; D is undetermined. Germline CDR1 SNHLY, CDR2 FYNNEI. V was trimmed by 3 bases and J by 2 bases, leaving 7 bases between them. CDR3 size: 13 residues. CDR3 DNA sequence: TGTGCCAGCAGTGATAGACTGCAAGAGACCCAGTACTTC. The encoded protein is CASSDRLQETQYF.

In its sample, this clone was seen once. The rearrangement links TRBV7-3 to TRBJ1-1; possible D gene TRBD1, 5 bases. Deletions cut 5 bases from V and 10 bases from J, with 17 bases between. This CDR3 is 13 amino acids long. The germline gives CDR1 SGHTA, CDR2 FQGTGA. The CDR3 sequence: CASSRSPGEGAFF. For the CDR3, the DNA is TGTGCCAGCAGCCGCAGTCCGGGGGAGGGAGCTTTCTTT. Complete variable domain (other parts from reference TRBV7-3 and TRBJ1-1): GAGVSQTPSNKVTEKGKYVELRCDPISGHTALYWYRQSLGQGPEFLIYFQGTGAADDSGLPNDRFFAVRPEGSVSTLKIQRTERGDSAVYLCASSRSPGEGAFFGQGTRLTVV.

The V gene is TRBV11-3, the J gene TRBJ2-1, with TRBD2 as a possible D gene (6 bases). The CDR3 extends over 13 amino acids. From germline, CDR1 is SGHNT and CDR2 YENEEA. V was pared by 3 bases and J by 5 bases, with 8 bases between. This CDR3 reads CASSLDYDNEQFF. CDR3 coding DNA: TGTGCCAGCAGCTTGGACTATGACAATGAGCAGTTCTTC.

This chain joins TRBV25-1 and TRBJ1-2; D is unclear. Per germline, CDR1 MGHDK and CDR2 SYGVNS. Trimming left V 5 bases short and J 6 bases short, with 16 bases between. The CDR3 has 14 amino acids. The CDR3 reads CASSRTESLHGYTF. The CDR3 bases are TGTGCCAGCAGTCGGACGGAAAGCCTACATGGCTACACCTTC.

This chain uses TRBV5-1 with TRBJ2-7; possible D gene TRBD1, 6 bases. CDR1 and CDR2 (germline): SGHRS, YFSETQ. V lost 4 bases and J 5 bases, leaving 10 bases between the germline ends. The CDR3 length is 12 residues. The CDR3 bases are TGCGCCAGCAGCCCACAGGGCGACGAGCAGTACTTC. As protein: CASSPQGDEQYF.

CDR3 coding DNA: TGTGCCAGCAGCTTGGAAGGCGGGGAAGAGACCCAGTACTTC. Translation gives CASSLEGGEETQYF. The rearrangement links TRBV5-6 to TRBJ2-5, with D possibly matching TRBD2 (6 bases). V was cut by 0 bases and J by 3 bases, with 9 bases left in between. This CDR3 has 14 residues. The germline CDR1 and CDR2 sequences are SGHDT and YYEEEE.

The gene calls are TRBV19 and TRBJ2-3; D may be TRBD2 (5 bases). The V end lost 8 bases, the J end lost 5 bases, and 11 bases lay between the germline ends. CDR1 is LNHDA, CDR2 SQIVND, per germline (reference sequence). The CDR3 is made up of 12 amino acids. CDR3 DNA sequence: TGTGCCAGTGCACCGAGGGAAGATACGCAGTATTTT. It is translated as CASAPREDTQYF.

This chain links TRBV9 with TRBJ2-5; a possible D gene is TRBD1 (5 bases). The J call is doubtful: the DNA matches TRBJ2-7 better. CDR3 length equals 15 residues. CDR1 and CDR2 (germline): SGDLS, YYNGEE. The CDR3 coding sequence is TGTGCCAGCACCCGTAGCAAGGACACCCCCTACGAGCAGTACTTC. This sequence encodes CASTRSKDTPYEQYF.

In its sample, this clone was seen once. V is TRBV28 and J is TRBJ1-1, with D perhaps matching TRBD1 (5 bases). Trimming stripped 4 bases from V and 4 bases from J, with 22 bases between. The CDR3 totals 17 residues. Germline V gene sequence: CDR1 MDHEN, CDR2 SYDVKM. The CDR3: CASSWDREANVFTEAFF. In nucleotides, the CDR3 is TGTGCCAGCAGTTGGGACCGGGAGGCCAATGTTTTCACTGAAGCTTTCTTT. Full variable domain (outside the CDR3, taken from reference TRBV28 and TRBJ1-1): DVKVTQSSRYLVKRTGEKVFLECVQDMDHENMFWYRQDPGLGLRLIYFSYDVKMKEKGDIPEGYSVSREKKERFSLILESASTNQTSMYLCASSWDREANVFTEAFFGQGTRLTVV.

V and J are TRBV2 and TRBJ2-5, with 9 bases aligning to TRBD1. V lost 1 base to trimming and J lost 7 bases; unmatched junction nucleotides: 7. Germline V gene sequence: CDR1 SNHLY, CDR2 FYNNEI. The CDR3 spans 15 residues. The CDR3 here is CASSEGTGVSGTQYF. The CDR3 nucleotides read TGTGCCAGCAGTGAAGGGACAGGGGTTTCGGGGACCCAGTACTTC.

The chain recombines TRBV5-1 with TRBJ2-4; no clear D. CDR1 is SGHRS and CDR2 is YFSETQ in the germline V gene. The CDR3 is made up of 14 amino acids. V was shortened by 6 bases and J by 7 bases, with 17 bases between the two germline ends. This CDR3 reads CASTPSPAGNIQYF. Here the CDR3 DNA reads TGCGCCAGCACCCCTTCCCCGGCAGGCAACATTCAGTACTTC.

The V call is TRBV2, the J call TRBJ2-3; 8 nucleotides align to TRBD1. Germline assignment: CDR1 SNHLY and CDR2 FYNNEI. The CDR3 runs to 14 residues. J lost 5 bases, V lost 2 bases, and 3 bases had no gene match. The CDR3 region is CASSENRGIDTQYF. The CDR3 nucleotides are TGTGCCAGCAGTGAAAACAGGGGGATAGATACGCAGTATTTT.

The V gene is TRBV5-4, the J gene TRBJ1-6; D is uncertain. The length of the CDR3 is 16 residues. With 0 bases removed from V and 10 bases from J, the gap between germline ends came to 17 bases. Germline lookup yields CDR1 SGHNT and CDR2 YYREEE (reference sequence). CDR3: CASSLAPGTTGSPLHF. DNA for the CDR3: TGTGCCAGCAGCTTGGCCCCGGGCACAACGGGGTCACCCCTCCACTTT.

This rearrangement joins TRBV4-1 to TRBJ2-7; perhaps TRBD1 as D (6 bases). The V end was cut by 1 base, the J end by 2 bases, with 12 bases between. The CDR3 consists of 15 residues. Looked up from germline, CDR1 is MGHRA and CDR2 is YSYEKL. The CDR3 coding sequence is TGCGCCAGCAGCCAAGCCACAGGGCCGGCCTACGAGCAGTACTTC. Its protein is CASSQATGPAYEQYF.

The CDR3 DNA sequence: TGTGCCAGCAGGATAAAAGAGACCCAGTACTTC. Its translation: CASRIKETQYF. The chain is built from TRBV6-5 and TRBJ2-5; no reliable D call. CDR3 length equals 11 residues. V lost 6 bases and J 3 bases, leaving 5 bases between the germline ends. Germline V lookup: CDR1 MNHEY, CDR2 SVGAGI.

The V call is TRBV6-5, the J call TRBJ2-1; no clear D gene. Trimming took 0 bases from V and 6 from J, leaving 15 bases between them. There are 16 residues in the CDR3. Per germline, CDR1 MNHEY and CDR2 SVGAGI. CDR3 amino acids: CASSYSIFSPANEQFF. Written as DNA, the CDR3 is TGTGCCAGCAGTTACTCGATCTTTAGTCCGGCCAATGAGCAGTTCTTC.